The 17 T cell receptor beta chains presented below share a single source sample, sequenced in a study of cytomegalovirus exposure and HLA in healthy donors. This PCR relied on a set of 60 Vbeta primers and 13 Jbeta primers. TCRdb keeps only in-frame clones here, not all; method: immunoSEQ multiplex PCR. The sample lists 160,000 or so clones; around 76% were seen once. Material: PBMCs. These receptor sequences come from a man in his forties in good health and CMV-seronegative.

This sequence joins TRBV5-3 and TRBJ2-5, with 16 bases that match TRBD2. TRBV5-3 is identified as an open reading frame with a role that is uncertain. The CDR3 loop spans 16 amino acids. J was trimmed by 11 bases and V by 7 bases; bases with no gene match: 14. This chain's CDR3 is CARRGYVGTSGREQYF. CDR3 sequence (DNA): TGTGCCAGACGTGGGTACGTCGGGACTAGCGGGAGGGAGCAGTACTTC.

The chain couples TRBV27 to TRBJ1-2; D gene unclear. V lost 4 bases to trimming and J lost 5 bases, with 5 bases between them. The CDR3 spans 11 residues. Germline-derived CDR1 and CDR2 are MNHEY and SMNVEV (reference sequence). The CDR3 loop is CASSYRYGYTF. In DNA form, the CDR3 reads TGTGCCAGCAGTTACAGATATGGCTACACCTTC.

This clone was found a few times. The V and J genes are TRBV13 and TRBJ2-1; D is perhaps TRBD1 (5 bases). This CDR3 contains 14 residues. V dropped 1 base and J dropped 8 bases, with 12 bases sitting between them. Germline V gene lookup returns CDR1 PRHDT and CDR2 FYEKMQ (reference sequence). The CDR3 loop is CASSLEVGVYEQFF. The CDR3, as DNA: TGTGCCAGCAGCTTAGAGGTAGGGGTCTATGAGCAGTTCTTC.

This clone was seen a few times. The chain links TRBV6-1 to TRBJ2-2; 7 bases match TRBD1. J lost 6 bases, V lost 1 base, and 5 bases had no gene match. CDR1 and CDR2 (germline): MNHNS, SASEGT. This CDR3 comprises 15 residues. The CDR3 DNA reads TGTGCCAGCAGTGAAGACAGGGGAAGCGCCGGGGAGCTGTTTTTT. It is translated as CASSEDRGSAGELFF.

This clone was found once. The chain employs TRBV11-3 and TRBJ1-1, with unresolved D. Trimming stripped 0 bases from V and 6 bases from J, with 14 bases between. This CDR3 is built from 15 residues. Germline V gene lookup returns CDR1 SGHNT and CDR2 YENEEA. CDR3 nucleotide sequence: TGTGCCAGCAGCTTAGACGGGCGGGTCGGGGCTGAAGCTTTCTTT. It is translated as CASSLDGRVGAEAFF.

This clone was recorded once. The rearrangement joins TRBV7-9 to TRBJ1-2; a weak D match, TRBD1 (6 bases). CDR1 is SEHNR and CDR2 is FQNEAQ in the germline V gene (reference sequence). The CDR3 runs 14 residues. Trimming removed 1 base from V and 5 bases from J, with 11 bases in between. CDR3 protein: CASSLGQGPYGYTF. The CDR3 bases are TGTGCCAGCAGCTTAGGGCAGGGGCCTTATGGCTACACCTTC.

The rearrangement uses TRBV19 and TRBJ2-3, with a possible D match to TRBD1 (6 bases). The CDR3 sequence is 14 residues long. CDR1 is LNHDA and CDR2 is SQIVND in the germline V gene (reference sequence). V was clipped by 5 bases and J by 0 bases, with 9 bases between them. The chain's CDR3 is CASSLRGSTDTQYF. The DNA of the CDR3 is TGTGCCAGTAGTCTCAGGGGTAGCACAGATACGCAGTATTTT. Variable domain in full (rest from reference TRBV19 and TRBJ2-3): DGGITQSPKYLFRKEGQNVTLSCEQNLNHDAMYWYRQDPGQGLRLIYYSQIVNDFQKGDIAEGYSVSREKKESFPLTVTSAQKNPTAFYLCASSLRGSTDTQYFGPGTRLTVL.

This clone was picked up one time. V and J are TRBV7-9 and TRBJ1-4; 7 nucleotides agree with TRBD1. The CDR3 spans 13 residues. Germline V lookup: CDR1 SEHNR, CDR2 FQNEAQ (reference sequence). The V and J ends lost 5 bases and 7 bases, in that order; junction bases with no gene match: 4. The CDR3 nucleotides read TGTGCCAGCAGCCTACAGGGGTCTGAAAAACTGTTTTTT. Translation: CASSLQGSEKLFF.

The chain employs TRBV7-3 and TRBJ1-1; D possibly corresponds to TRBD1 (6 bases). This CDR3 comprises 14 residues. V was shortened by 3 bases and J by 5 bases, with 13 bases between the two germline ends. Germline loops: CDR1 SGHTA, CDR2 FQGTGA. CDR3 loop: CASSFRGAGTEAFF. CDR3 nucleotides: TGTGCCAGCAGCTTCCGGGGGGCAGGGACTGAAGCTTTCTTT.

This chain uses TRBV10-3 with TRBJ2-1, with a tentative D call TRBD2 (8 bases). Germline lookup yields CDR1 ENHRY and CDR2 SYGVKD. The CDR3 extends over 16 amino acids. Deletions cut 10 bases from V and 7 bases from J, with 26 bases between. The CDR3 sequence: CATGGGLAGRENEQFF. The CDR3 coding sequence is TGTGCCACAGGGGGGGGGTTAGCGGGACGAGAGAATGAGCAGTTCTTC.

The chain has TRBV7-9 and TRBJ2-1, with 10 bases identical to TRBD2. This CDR3 has 17 amino acids. V was pared by 4 bases and J by 5 bases, with 11 bases of the junction left unmatched. Germline V gene sequence: CDR1 SEHNR, CDR2 FQNEAQ (reference sequence). CDR3 loop: CASSSTVLAGINNEQFF. CDR3 DNA sequence: TGTGCCAGCAGCTCCACCGTACTAGCGGGGATCAACAATGAGCAGTTCTTC. Full variable domain (outside the CDR3, taken from reference TRBV7-9 and TRBJ2-1): DTGVSQNPRHKITKRGQNVTFRCDPISEHNRLYWYRQTLGQGPEFLTYFQNEAQLEKSRLLSDRFSAERPKGSFSTLEIQRTEQGDSAMYLCASSSTVLAGINNEQFFGPGTRLTVL.

This chain joins TRBV28 and TRBJ1-1; D is uncertain. The V end lost 5 bases, the J end lost 4 bases, and 11 bases lay between the germline ends. CDR1 is MDHEN, CDR2 SYDVKM, per germline. The CDR3 is made up of 13 amino acids. CDR3 nucleotides: TGTGCCAGCAGTGAGGTTTTTGTCACTGAAGCTTTCTTT. Translation: CASSEVFVTEAFF.

The gene calls are TRBV5-4 and TRBJ2-6, with D maybe TRBD2 (5 bases). CDR1 and CDR2 from the germline V gene are SGHNT and YYREEE (reference sequence). This CDR3 spans 17 amino acids. V dropped 1 base and J dropped 7 bases, with 18 bases sitting between them. The CDR3 loop is CASSLKKQRVVANVLTF. CDR3 nucleotide sequence: TGTGCCAGCAGCTTGAAGAAACAGAGGGTCGTCGCCAACGTCCTGACTTTC.

The chain couples TRBV5-6 to TRBJ2-7, with D possibly matching TRBD1 (6 bases). The CDR3 consists of 13 residues. The germline gives CDR1 SGHDT, CDR2 YYEEEE. Between the trimmed V and J ends, which lost 7 bases and 7 bases, there was a span of 18 bases. This CDR3 is CASSQGTGKEQYV. Here the CDR3 DNA reads TGTGCCAGCTCTCAGGGAACAGGGAAAGAGCAGTACGTC.

CDR3: CASSPTRDRAGNTIYF. CDR3 in DNA: TGTGCCAGCAGCCCCACCCGGGACAGGGCTGGAAACACCATATATTTT. The rearrangement links TRBV7-6 to TRBJ1-3; 9 positions match TRBD1. Germline CDR1 and CDR2: SGHVS and FNYEAQ. J was trimmed by 2 bases and V by 5 bases; bases with no gene match: 7. The CDR3 spans 16 residues. Together with reference TRBV7-6 and TRBJ1-3, the CDR3 gives the full variable domain: GAGVSQSPRYKVTKRGQDVALRCDPISGHVSLYWYRQALGQGPEFLTYFNYEAQQDKSGLPNDRFSAERPEGSISTLTIQRTEQRDSAMYRCASSPTRDRAGNTIYFGEGSWLTVV.

The chain is built from TRBV4-1 and TRBJ2-3; no clear D gene. Germline lookup yields CDR1 MGHRA and CDR2 YSYEKL. The CDR3 spans 14 residues. Deletions cut 4 bases from V and 1 base from J, with 9 bases between. CDR3 nucleotides: TGCGCCAGCAGCCCTGGCGGAGGCACAGATACGCAGTATTTT. It translates to CASSPGGGTDTQYF.

The chain employs TRBV5-4 and TRBJ2-3; 8 nucleotides agree with TRBD1. Germline CDR1 SGHNT, CDR2 YYREEE (reference sequence). The CDR3 totals 16 residues. Trimming removed 4 bases from V and 0 bases from J; junction bases left unmatched: 7. The CDR3 DNA sequence: TGTGCCAGCAGCGATCGACAGGGGCCTAGCACAGATACGCAGTATTTT. Translation gives CASSDRQGPSTDTQYF. Combining the CDR3 with reference TRBV5-4 and TRBJ2-3 gives the whole variable domain ETGVTQSPTHLIKTRGQQVTLRCSSQSGHNTVSWYQQALGQGPQFIFQYYREEENGRGNFPPRFSGLQFPNYSSELNVNALELDDSALYLCASSDRQGPSTDTQYFGPGTRLTVL.